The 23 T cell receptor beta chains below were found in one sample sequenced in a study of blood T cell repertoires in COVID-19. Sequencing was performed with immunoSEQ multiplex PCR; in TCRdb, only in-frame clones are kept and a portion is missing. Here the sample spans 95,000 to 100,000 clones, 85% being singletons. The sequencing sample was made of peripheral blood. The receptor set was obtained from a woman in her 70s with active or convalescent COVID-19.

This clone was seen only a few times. This CDR3 reads CASSILSRDQPQHF. Here the CDR3 DNA reads TGTGCCAGTAGTATCCTTTCGCGGGATCAGCCCCAGCATTTT. The rearrangement joins TRBV19 to TRBJ1-5; D not resolved. Trimming left V 3 bases short and J 5 bases short, with 11 bases between. The CDR3 has 14 residues. Germline lookup yields CDR1 LNHDA and CDR2 SQIVND (reference sequence).

CDR3 in DNA: TGTGCCAGCAGCTTAGCGGGGCAGGGCGTCGGGGAGCTGTTTTTT. Its translation: CASSLAGQGVGELFF. This rearrangement joins TRBV7-2 to TRBJ2-2, with D possibly TRBD1 on 5 matching bases. Germline V gene data show CDR1 as SGHTA and CDR2 as FQGNSA. The germline V and J ends were trimmed by 0 bases and 7 bases, with 12 bases remaining between them. CDR3 size: 15 residues.

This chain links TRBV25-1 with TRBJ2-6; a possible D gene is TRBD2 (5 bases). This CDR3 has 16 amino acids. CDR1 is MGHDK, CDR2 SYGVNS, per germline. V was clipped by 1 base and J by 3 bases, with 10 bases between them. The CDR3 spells CASSESGFGGANVLTF. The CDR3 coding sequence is TGTGCCAGCAGTGAATCGGGGTTTGGTGGGGCCAACGTCCTGACTTTC. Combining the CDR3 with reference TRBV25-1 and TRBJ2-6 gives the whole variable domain EADIYQTPRYLVIGTGKKITLECSQTMGHDKMYWYQQDPGMELHLIHYSYGVNSTEKGDLSSESTVSRIRTEHFPLTLESARPSHTSQYLCASSESGFGGANVLTFGAGSRLTVL.

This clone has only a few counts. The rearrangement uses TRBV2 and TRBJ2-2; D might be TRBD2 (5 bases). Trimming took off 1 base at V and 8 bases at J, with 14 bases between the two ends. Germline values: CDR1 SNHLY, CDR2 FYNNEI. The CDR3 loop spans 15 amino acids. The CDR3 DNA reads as TGTGCCAGCAGTGAAGGGCGCGGGCTAGTGGGGGAGCTGTTTTTT. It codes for CASSEGRGLVGELFF.

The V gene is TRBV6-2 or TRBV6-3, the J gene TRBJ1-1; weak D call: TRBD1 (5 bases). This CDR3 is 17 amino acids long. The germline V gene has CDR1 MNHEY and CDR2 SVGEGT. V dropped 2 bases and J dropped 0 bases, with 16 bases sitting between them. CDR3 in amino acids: CASSYIAAGWMNTEAFF. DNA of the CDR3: TGTGCCAGCAGTTACATTGCGGCAGGGTGGATGAACACTGAAGCTTTCTTT.

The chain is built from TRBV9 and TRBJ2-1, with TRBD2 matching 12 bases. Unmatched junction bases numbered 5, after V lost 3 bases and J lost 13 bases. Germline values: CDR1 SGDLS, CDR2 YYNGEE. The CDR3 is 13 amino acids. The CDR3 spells CASSDPSGRAQFF. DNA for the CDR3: TGTGCCAGCAGCGACCCTAGCGGGAGGGCCCAGTTCTTC.

CDR3 coding DNA: TGCGCCAGCAGCCAAGGTTTTAGCACCCTCTACGAGCAGTACTTC. This encodes CASSQGFSTLYEQYF. This sequence joins TRBV4-1 and TRBJ2-7; D uncertain. This CDR3 has 15 amino acids. Trimming shortened V by 1 base and J by 3 bases, and 13 bases separated the two germline ends. Germline CDR1 is MGHRA and CDR2 is YSYEKL.

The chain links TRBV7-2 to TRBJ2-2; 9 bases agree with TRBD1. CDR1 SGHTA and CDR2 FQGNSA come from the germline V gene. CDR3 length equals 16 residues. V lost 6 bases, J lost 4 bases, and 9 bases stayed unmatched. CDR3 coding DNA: TGTGCCAGCAGTTCTTTCGGGACAGGGAGCACCGGGGAGCTGTTTTTT. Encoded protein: CASSSFGTGSTGELFF.

CDR3 DNA: TGCGCCAGCAGCTCTTCTAGCGGGAGCCCCAATGAGCAGTTCTTC. It encodes CASSSSSGSPNEQFF. V gene TRBV5-1 combines with J gene TRBJ2-1; 10 bases match TRBD2. This CDR3 spans 15 amino acids. V gave up 3 bases and J gave up 6 bases; unmatched junction bases: 6. Germline CDR1 reads SGHRS; CDR2 reads YFSETQ.

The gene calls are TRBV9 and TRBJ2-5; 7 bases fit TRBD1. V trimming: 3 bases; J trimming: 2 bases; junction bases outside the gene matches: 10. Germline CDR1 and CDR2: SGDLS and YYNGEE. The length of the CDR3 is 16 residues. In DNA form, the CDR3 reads TGTGCCAGCAGCGCAACAGGGGCCGTTTATCAAGAGACCCAGTACTTC. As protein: CASSATGAVYQETQYF. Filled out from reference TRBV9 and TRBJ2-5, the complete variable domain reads DSGVTQTPKHLITATGQRVTLRCSPRSGDLSVYWYQQSLDQGLQFLIQYYNGEERAKGNILERFSAQQFPDLHSELNLSSLELGDSALYFCASSATGAVYQETQYFGPGTRLLVL.

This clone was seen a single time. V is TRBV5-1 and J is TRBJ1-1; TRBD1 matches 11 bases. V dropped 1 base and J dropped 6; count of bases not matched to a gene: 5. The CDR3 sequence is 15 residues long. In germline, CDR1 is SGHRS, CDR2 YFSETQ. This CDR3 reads CASSLLGQGAPEAFF. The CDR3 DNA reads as TGCGCCAGCAGCTTGCTAGGACAGGGGGCCCCTGAAGCTTTCTTT.

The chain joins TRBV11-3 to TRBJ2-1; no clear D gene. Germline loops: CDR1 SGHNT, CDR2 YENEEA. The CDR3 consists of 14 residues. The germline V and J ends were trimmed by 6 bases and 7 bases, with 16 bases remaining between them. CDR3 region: CASSLFEVKNEQFF. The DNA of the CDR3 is TGTGCCAGCAGTTTGTTTGAGGTGAAAAATGAGCAGTTCTTC.

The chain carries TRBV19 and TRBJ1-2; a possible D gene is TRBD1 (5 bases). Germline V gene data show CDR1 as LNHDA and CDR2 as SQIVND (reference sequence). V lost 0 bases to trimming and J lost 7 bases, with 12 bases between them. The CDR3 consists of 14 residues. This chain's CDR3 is CASSIENRLSGYTF. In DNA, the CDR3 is TGTGCCAGTAGTATAGAAAACAGGTTAAGTGGCTACACCTTC.

The CDR3 DNA reads TGTGCCAGTAGCAGCGGGGCTGGGAGTGAAAAACTGTTTTTT. Residues: CASSSGAGSEKLFF. The chain joins TRBV19 to TRBJ1-4; possible D gene TRBD1, 5 bases. The V and J ends lost 6 bases and 7 bases respectively, with 15 bases between them. In germline, CDR1 is LNHDA, CDR2 SQIVND (reference sequence). This CDR3 spans 14 amino acids.

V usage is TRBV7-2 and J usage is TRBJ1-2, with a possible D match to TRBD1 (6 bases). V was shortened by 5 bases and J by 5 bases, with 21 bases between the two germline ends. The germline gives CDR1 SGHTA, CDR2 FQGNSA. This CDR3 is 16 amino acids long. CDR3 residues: CASSQQGIGVGYGYTF. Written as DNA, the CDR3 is TGTGCCAGCAGCCAGCAGGGGATAGGCGTAGGGTATGGCTACACCTTC.

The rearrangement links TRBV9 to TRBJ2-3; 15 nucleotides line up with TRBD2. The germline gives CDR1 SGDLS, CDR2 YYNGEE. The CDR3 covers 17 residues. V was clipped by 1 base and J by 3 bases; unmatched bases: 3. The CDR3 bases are TGTGCCAGCAGCGTAACTGGACTAGCGGGAGGGACAGATACGCAGTATTTT. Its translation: CASSVTGLAGGTDTQYF.

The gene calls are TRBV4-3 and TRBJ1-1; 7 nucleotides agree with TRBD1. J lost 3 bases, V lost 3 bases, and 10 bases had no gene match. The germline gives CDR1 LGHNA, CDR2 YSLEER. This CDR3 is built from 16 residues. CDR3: CASSHRTGEVYTEAFF. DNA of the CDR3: TGCGCCAGCAGCCATAGAACAGGGGAAGTGTACACTGAAGCTTTCTTT.

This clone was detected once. The chain's CDR3 is CASSLERRLVYTF. Written as DNA, the CDR3 is TGTGCCAGCAGCTTGGAAAGGCGGTTAGTCTACACCTTC. This sequence joins TRBV5-6 and TRBJ1-2; D is uncertain. This CDR3 has 13 amino acids. Looked up from germline, CDR1 is SGHDT and CDR2 is YYEEEE. Trimming stripped 0 bases from V and 10 bases from J, with 13 bases between.

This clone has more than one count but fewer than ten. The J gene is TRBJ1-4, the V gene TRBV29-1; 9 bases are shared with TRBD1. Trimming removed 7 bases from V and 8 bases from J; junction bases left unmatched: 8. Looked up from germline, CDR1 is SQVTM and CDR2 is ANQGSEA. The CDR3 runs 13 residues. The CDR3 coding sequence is TGCAGCGCACGGGACAGGGTTGAAGAAAAACTGTTTTTT. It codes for CSARDRVEEKLFF. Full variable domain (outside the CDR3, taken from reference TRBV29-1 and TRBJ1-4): SAVISQKPSRDICQRGTSLTIQCQVDSQVTMMFWYRQQPGQSLTLIATANQGSEATYESGFVIDKFPISRPNLTFSTLTVSNMSPEDSSIYLCSARDRVEEKLFFGSGTQLSVL.

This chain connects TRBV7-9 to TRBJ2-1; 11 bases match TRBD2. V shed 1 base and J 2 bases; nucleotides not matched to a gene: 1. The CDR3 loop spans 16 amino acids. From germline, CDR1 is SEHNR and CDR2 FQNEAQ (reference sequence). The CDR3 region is CASSLELAGAYNEQFF. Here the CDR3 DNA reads TGTGCCAGCAGCTTAGAACTAGCGGGAGCCTACAATGAGCAGTTCTTC. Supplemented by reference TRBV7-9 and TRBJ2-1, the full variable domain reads DTGVSQNPRHKITKRGQNVTFRCDPISEHNRLYWYRQTLGQGPEFLTYFQNEAQLEKSRLLSDRFSAERPKGSFSTLEIQRTEQGDSAMYLCASSLELAGAYNEQFFGPGTRLTVL.

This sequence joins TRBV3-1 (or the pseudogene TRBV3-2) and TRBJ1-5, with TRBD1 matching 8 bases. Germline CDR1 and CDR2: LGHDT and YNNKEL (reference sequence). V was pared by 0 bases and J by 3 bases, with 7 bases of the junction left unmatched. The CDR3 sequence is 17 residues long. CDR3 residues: CASSQEDSGQVNQPQHF. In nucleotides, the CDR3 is TGTGCCAGCAGCCAAGAGGACTCGGGACAGGTCAATCAGCCCCAGCATTTT.

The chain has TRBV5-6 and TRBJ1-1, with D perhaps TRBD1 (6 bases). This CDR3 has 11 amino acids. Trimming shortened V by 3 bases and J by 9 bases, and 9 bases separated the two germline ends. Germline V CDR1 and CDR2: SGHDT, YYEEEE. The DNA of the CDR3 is TGTGCCAGCAGCTCAACAGGGAAAGCTTTCTTT. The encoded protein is CASSSTGKAFF.

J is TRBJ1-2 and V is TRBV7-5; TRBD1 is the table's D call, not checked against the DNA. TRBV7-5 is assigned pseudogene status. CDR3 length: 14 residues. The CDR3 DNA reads TGTGCCAGAAGCTTAGCGACAGGGGTAAATGGCTACACCTTC. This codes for CARSLATGVNGYTF.